The clone carrying this T cell receptor beta chain appeared once. The cohort comprised adults aged about 18 to 89 years residing in approximately 25 US areas. Cohort allocation depended upon clinical history that participants reported. TCRdb's table, derived via immunoSEQ multiplex PCR, lists solely in-frame clones and lacks some. Among under 150,000 clones, roughly four fifths were seen once, and the ten largest hold about 2.4%. This sample was taken from a study of blood T cell repertoires in COVID-19. Study information: Researchers got acute and convalescent COVID-19 samples from the United States, Italy and Spain. Sources were T cells, B-cell-depleted T cells, or PBMCs; the material itself was cDNA or gDNA.

CDR1 and CDR2 (germline): KGHDR, SFDVKD. This CDR3 is 17 amino acids long. This TCR was recovered from a middle-aged man with acute COVID-19. V and J are TRBV24-1 and TRBJ1-5; the D is unclear. Input material: PBMCs or T cells enriched from blood (not recorded which). The CDR3 here is CVSKPPEAPHSNQPQHF. For the CDR3, the DNA is TGTGTCTCGAAACCACCAGAGGCTCCGCACAGCAATCAGCCCCAGCATTTT.